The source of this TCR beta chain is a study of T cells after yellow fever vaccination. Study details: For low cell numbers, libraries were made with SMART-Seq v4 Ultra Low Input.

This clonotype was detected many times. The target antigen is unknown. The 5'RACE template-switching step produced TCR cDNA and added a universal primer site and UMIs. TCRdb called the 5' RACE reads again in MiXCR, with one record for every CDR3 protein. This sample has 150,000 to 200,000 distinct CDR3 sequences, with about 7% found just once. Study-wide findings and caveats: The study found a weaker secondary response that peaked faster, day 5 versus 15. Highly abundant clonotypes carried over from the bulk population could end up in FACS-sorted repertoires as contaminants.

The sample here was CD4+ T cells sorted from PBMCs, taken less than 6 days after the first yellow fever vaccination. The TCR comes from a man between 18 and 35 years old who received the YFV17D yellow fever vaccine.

The CDR3 coding sequence is TGTGCCAGCAGTCGACGCGGCCCCACAGATACGCAGTATTTT. Encoded protein: CASSRRGPTDTQYF. The chain recombines TRBV7-2 with TRBJ2-3; D gene ambiguous. The CDR3 loop spans 14 amino acids. Trimming removed 6 bases at V and 2 bases at J, with 12 bases between. Germline V gives CDR1 SGHTA, CDR2 FQGNSA.